This T cell receptor (beta chain) was identified during a study of T cell responses to AZD1222 COVID-19 vaccine. On the study more broadly: Samples with a second dose at about 4 or about 12 weeks were pooled together.

V was shortened by 5 bases and J by 1 base, with 3 bases between the two germline ends. The germline CDR1 and CDR2 sequences are MNHEY and SVGEGT. The CDR3 is 11 residues long. TCRdb's copy holds only in-frame clones and misses some; the assay was immunoSEQ multiplex PCR. The data hold 90,000 to 150,000 clones, with approximately 88% observed a single time. As to this clone: Its cognate antigen is unknown.

Study-wide points: Donors were largely white British and mainly female; clonal diversity was possibly underestimated. Unmutated variant regions reportedly attract nearly half of all spike-specific TCRs. Spike-wide coverage was observed for vaccine-associated CD4 TCRs, with dominant responses at 160-218 and 743-854.

Specimen: peripheral blood, collected on day 0 of AZD1222 vaccination. The receptor was derived from an adult in good health. The chain recombines TRBV6-2 or TRBV6-3 with TRBJ2-7; D call uncertain. CDR3 amino acids: CASSRSYEQYF. CDR3 DNA: TGTGCCAGCAGTAGGTCCTACGAGCAGTACTTC.